These 21 T cell receptor beta chains were all obtained from the same sample, sequenced in a study of memory CD4+ T cells and cytomegalovirus serostatus. Assay: immunoSEQ multiplex PCR; the TCRdb copy retains only in-frame clones and omits some. The table has 25,000 to 30,000 clones, less than 80% seen once. Single viable CD3+CD4+CD8-CD45RO+ cells were sorted as the memory CD4+ T cells. Input material: memory CD4+ T cells from blood. The receptors derive from an adult in good health and CMV-seronegative.

The chain is built from TRBV7-2 and TRBJ1-5; maybe TRBD1 (5 bases). V lost 2 bases, J lost 3 bases, and 11 bases lay in between. Germline CDR1 is SGHTA and CDR2 is FQGNSA. This CDR3 has 15 residues. The CDR3 DNA reads TGTGCCAGCAGCTTAAACCGAGGGGACAATCAGCCCCAGCATTTT. It codes for CASSLNRGDNQPQHF.

As DNA, the CDR3 is TGTGCCAGCAGCCAATCGTCGTACACCGGGGAGCTGTTTTTT. Protein: CASSQSSYTGELFF. The V and J genes are TRBV16 and TRBJ2-2, with D hard to call. V was clipped by 0 bases and J by 3 bases, with 5 bases between them. Germline loops: CDR1 KGHSY, CDR2 FQNENV. The CDR3 sequence is 14 residues long.

The count of this clone is one. The chain joins TRBV6-1 to TRBJ2-7, with D possibly called TRBD1 or TRBD2 (5 bases each). Trimming stripped 2 bases from V and 2 bases from J, with 16 bases between. The germline gives CDR1 MNHNS, CDR2 SASEGT. The CDR3 covers 16 residues. Here the CDR3 reads CASSERSGMGAYEQYF. CDR3 bases: TGTGCCAGCAGTGAACGATCGGGAATGGGGGCCTACGAGCAGTACTTC.

The chain is built from TRBV7-9 and TRBJ1-4; TRBD1 matches 10 bases. Losses at the gene ends were 0 bases for V and 9 bases for J; bases not matched to a gene: 13. The germline V gene encodes CDR1 SEHNR and CDR2 FQNEAQ (reference sequence). The CDR3 runs to 18 residues. This CDR3 is CASSLAQGQGHMSQKLFF. The DNA for the CDR3 is TGTGCCAGCAGCTTAGCGCAGGGACAGGGGCACATGTCCCAAAAACTGTTTTTT.

The chain links TRBV5-1 to TRBJ1-2; D possibly corresponds to TRBD1 (5 bases). Trimming shortened V by 4 bases and J by 6 bases, and 16 bases separated the two germline ends. CDR1 and CDR2 (germline): SGHRS, YFSETQ. The CDR3 is 14 residues long. The CDR3: CASSPGGGGDGYTF. CDR3 in DNA: TGCGCCAGCAGCCCGGGCGGAGGAGGGGATGGCTACACCTTC.

The chain couples TRBV19 to TRBJ1-5; 8 positions match TRBD1. The length of the CDR3 is 16 residues. V trimming: 4 bases; J trimming: 4 bases; junction bases outside the gene matches: 9. Germline-derived CDR1 and CDR2 are LNHDA and SQIVND (reference sequence). This CDR3 reads CASSNDRGLFNQPQHF. CDR3 bases: TGTGCCAGTAGTAACGACAGGGGACTTTTTAATCAGCCCCAGCATTTT.

The V call is TRBV30, the J call TRBJ2-2; D may be TRBD1 (6 bases). CDR1 GTSNPN and CDR2 SVGIG come from the germline V gene (reference sequence). The CDR3 runs to 15 residues. V shed 1 base and J shed 10 bases, with 19 bases lying between them. CDR3 DNA: TGTGCCTGGAGTGGGGGGCCCGCGCGGGTGAAGGAGCTGTTTTTT. As protein: CAWSGGPARVKELFF.

This clone appeared a few times. This chain joins TRBV4-1 and TRBJ2-5; TRBD2 aligns across 9 bases. V dropped 3 bases and J dropped 4; count of bases not matched to a gene: 6. Germline V lookup: CDR1 MGHRA, CDR2 YSYEKL. This CDR3 contains 15 residues. The CDR3, as DNA: TGCGCCAGCAGCCAGGGACTAGCAGGGACAGAGACCCAGTACTTC. Translation gives CASSQGLAGTETQYF.

The J gene is TRBJ2-1, the V gene TRBV27; a weak D match, TRBD2 (5 bases). Germline CDR1 and CDR2: MNHEY and SMNVEV (reference sequence). Trimming removed 4 bases at V and 10 bases at J, with 29 bases between. There are 18 residues in the CDR3. The CDR3 nucleotides are TGTGCCAGCAGTTCCCGCCAAGCCCTTGGACTGCCCACGGGGGAGCAGTTCTTC. Protein: CASSSRQALGLPTGEQFF.

The chain carries TRBV18 and TRBJ2-7; 7 bases are shared with TRBD1. With V trimmed by 6 bases and J by 2 bases, 4 bases remained unmatched. Looked up from germline, CDR1 is KGHSH and CDR2 is LQKENI. CDR3 length: 13 amino acids. The CDR3 nucleotides read TGTGCCAGCTCCCGTGGACAGGCCTACGAGCAGTACTTC. Translating it yields CASSRGQAYEQYF.

The DNA of the CDR3 is TGTGCTAGTGCCCAAGGGGGGGACTCGGAGACCCAGTACTTC. This sequence encodes CASAQGGDSETQYF. The genes are TRBV12-5 and TRBJ2-5, with D tentatively TRBD2 (7 bases). The germline gives CDR1 LGHNT, CDR2 FRNRAP. V shed 7 bases and J shed 5 bases, with 17 bases lying between them. This CDR3 region has 14 residues.

Only one count was recorded for this clone. DNA of the CDR3: TGTGCCAGCAGTATATTTTCAGGGGGACCTGGCTACACCTTC. This sequence encodes CASSIFSGGPGYTF. The chain couples TRBV6-5 to TRBJ1-2; 7 bases align to TRBD1. The CDR3 has 14 residues. Per germline, CDR1 MNHEY and CDR2 SVGAGI. V gave up 5 bases and J gave up 7 bases; unmatched junction bases: 10.

The rearrangement joins TRBV19 to TRBJ2-2; the match to TRBD1 covers 7 bases. Germline CDR1 LNHDA, CDR2 SQIVND (reference sequence). The CDR3 sequence is 15 residues long. V lost 4 bases to trimming and J lost 3 bases; unmatched junction nucleotides: 5. CDR3 residues: CASSKNRGDTGELFF. CDR3 in DNA: TGTGCCAGTAGTAAGAACAGGGGCGACACCGGGGAGCTGTTTTTT. The full variable domain, rest sourced from reference TRBV19 and TRBJ2-2, is DGGITQSPKYLFRKEGQNVTLSCEQNLNHDAMYWYRQDPGQGLRLIYYSQIVNDFQKGDIAEGYSVSREKKESFPLTVTSAQKNPTAFYLCASSKNRGDTGELFFGEGSRLTVL.

The chain couples TRBV6-6 to TRBJ2-7; no clear D gene. Germline V gives CDR1 MNHNY, CDR2 SVGAGI (reference sequence). There are 13 residues in the CDR3. V lost 8 bases, J lost 3 bases, and 14 bases lay in between. The CDR3 DNA is TGTGCCAGCCGGACGGACGGGCGCTACGAGCAGTACTTC. It yields the protein CASRTDGRYEQYF.

This chain's CDR3 is CATSRAGDRGNTEAFF. In DNA, the CDR3 is TGTGCCACCAGCAGAGCCGGGGACAGGGGGAACACTGAAGCTTTCTTT. This rearrangement joins TRBV15 to TRBJ1-1, with 10 bases aligning to TRBD1. This CDR3 comprises 16 residues. Germline V lookup: CDR1 LNHNV, CDR2 YYDKDF (reference sequence). The V and J ends lost 1 base and 1 base, in that order; junction bases with no gene match: 3.

The chain uses TRBV19 and TRBJ2-5; 7 positions agree with TRBD2. The junction had 12 bases not matched to a gene; V was cut back by 3 bases and J by 5 bases. Germline CDR1 is LNHDA and CDR2 is SQIVND (reference sequence). The CDR3 runs 16 residues. The CDR3: CASSMYWGGGGETQYF. The CDR3 DNA reads as TGTGCCAGTAGTATGTACTGGGGGGGTGGCGGCGAGACCCAGTACTTC.

The CDR3 reads CATSREGTGGHQETQYF. The CDR3 nucleotides are TGTGCCACCAGCAGAGAAGGGACAGGGGGGCACCAAGAGACCCAGTACTTC. The chain links TRBV15 to TRBJ2-5; 11 bases line up with TRBD1. Trimming cost V 0 bases and J 0 bases; bases outside gene matches: 3. The germline V gene encodes CDR1 LNHNV and CDR2 YYDKDF (reference sequence). This CDR3 has 17 amino acids.

This clone was seen more than once but under ten times. This sequence joins TRBV11-2 and TRBJ2-2, with D maybe TRBD2 (7 bases). This CDR3 has 16 residues. Between the trimmed V and J ends, which lost 5 bases and 4 bases, there was a span of 17 bases. The V gene's germline CDR1 is SGHAT and CDR2 FQNNGV. DNA for the CDR3: TGTGCCAGCAGCCCAAGGGGGGTAGCGGGCACCGGGGAGCTGTTTTTT. Its translation: CASSPRGVAGTGELFF. The full variable domain, its missing parts supplied by reference TRBV11-2 and TRBJ2-2, is EAGVAQSPRYKIIEKRQSVAFWCNPISGHATLYWYQQILGQGPKLLIQFQNNGVVDDSQLPKDRFSAERLKGVDSTLKIQPAKLEDSAVYLCASSPRGVAGTGELFFGEGSRLTVL.

This clone was picked up a small number of times. CDR3 coding DNA: TGTGCCAGCAGCTCGTCCGGGAACACTGAAGCTTTCTTT. This translates into CASSSSGNTEAFF. The chain carries TRBV7-2 and TRBJ1-1; D is undetermined. Trimming took off 4 bases at V and 1 base at J, with 7 bases between the two ends. The germline V gene has CDR1 SGHTA and CDR2 FQGNSA. This CDR3 is 13 amino acids long.

This chain connects TRBV6-1 to TRBJ2-1; 11 bases line up with TRBD2. V lost 5 bases to trimming and J lost 8 bases; unmatched junction nucleotides: 5. The V gene's germline CDR1 is MNHNS and CDR2 SASEGT. The CDR3 consists of 14 residues. CDR3 protein: CASSLAGGSYEQFF. CDR3 bases: TGTGCCAGCAGTCTAGCGGGAGGTAGCTATGAGCAGTTCTTC.

The CDR3 loop reads CASQGQFQETQYF. The CDR3 DNA is TGTGCCAGTCAGGGGCAGTTCCAAGAGACCCAGTACTTC. This sequence joins TRBV19 and TRBJ2-5, with D possibly being TRBD1 (6 bases). V was pared by 8 bases and J by 1 base, with 11 bases between. There are 13 residues in the CDR3. Germline-derived CDR1 and CDR2 are LNHDA and SQIVND (reference sequence).